This note documents a single T cell receptor beta chain sequence. The data belong to a study of early stage breast cancer tumors. Repertoires were generated with immunoSEQ multiplex PCR, while TCRdb's copy carries only in-frame clones and drops some. The table records some 6,000 clones, about two thirds of them present only once. CDR1 and CDR2 (germline): SNHLY, FYNNEI. V was cut by 5 bases and J by 4 bases, with 5 bases left in between. The CDR3 totals 11 residues. This sequence was found in a person aged 55 to 70 with breast cancer. The rearrangement joins TRBV2 to TRBJ1-2; no definite D call. The specimen sequenced was normal breast tissue next to the tumor. The CDR3 spells CASSRSYGYTF. The CDR3 bases are TGTGCCAGCAGTCGGAGCTATGGCTACACCTTC.